This record concerns one T cell receptor beta chain sequence. Its specificity is unknown. Sample time point: pre-treatment baseline. One draw preceded checkpoint blockade; another followed its first cycle at week 3. Prior systemic cancer therapy, immunosuppressant use and other active malignancies excluded patients. These data are taken from a study of blood T cell dynamics during melanoma immunotherapy. Study-wide context: Metastatic melanoma patients received first-line pembrolizumab or nivolumab plus ipilimumab.

Study-wide findings and caveats: Disease-control patients, not progressors, showed rising cfDNA rearrangement scores by W3.

The repertoire was sequenced with immunoSEQ multiplex PCR; TCRdb's copy has only in-frame clones and lacks some. The sample carries 6,000 to 8,000 clones, 92% recorded once. Per the germline V gene, CDR1 is LGHNA and CDR2 is YSLEER. With 3 bases removed from V and 4 bases from J, the gap between germline ends came to 21 bases. The length of the CDR3 is 17 residues. Specimen: cell-free DNA from blood, collected from a patient treated with checkpoint blockade. The chain recombines TRBV4-3 with TRBJ1-1; D not resolved. This TCR came from a human donor with melanoma. The CDR3, as DNA: TGCGCCAGCAGCCACCGATTCAGTGTTGGGGTAACCACTGAAGCTTTCTTT. This encodes CASSHRFSVGVTTEAFF.